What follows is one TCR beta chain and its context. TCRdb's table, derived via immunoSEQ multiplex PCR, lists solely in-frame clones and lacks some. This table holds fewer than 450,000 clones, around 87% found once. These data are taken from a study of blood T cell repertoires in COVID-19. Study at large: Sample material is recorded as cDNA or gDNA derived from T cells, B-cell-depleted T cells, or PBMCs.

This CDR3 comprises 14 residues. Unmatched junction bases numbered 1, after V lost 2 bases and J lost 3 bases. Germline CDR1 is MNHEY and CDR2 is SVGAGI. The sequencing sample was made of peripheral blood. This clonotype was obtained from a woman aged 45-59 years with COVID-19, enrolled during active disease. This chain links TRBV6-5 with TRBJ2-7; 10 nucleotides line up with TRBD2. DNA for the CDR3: TGTGCCAGCAGTTACCAGCGGGAGGGCTACGAGCAGTACTTC. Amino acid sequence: CASSYQREGYEQYF.